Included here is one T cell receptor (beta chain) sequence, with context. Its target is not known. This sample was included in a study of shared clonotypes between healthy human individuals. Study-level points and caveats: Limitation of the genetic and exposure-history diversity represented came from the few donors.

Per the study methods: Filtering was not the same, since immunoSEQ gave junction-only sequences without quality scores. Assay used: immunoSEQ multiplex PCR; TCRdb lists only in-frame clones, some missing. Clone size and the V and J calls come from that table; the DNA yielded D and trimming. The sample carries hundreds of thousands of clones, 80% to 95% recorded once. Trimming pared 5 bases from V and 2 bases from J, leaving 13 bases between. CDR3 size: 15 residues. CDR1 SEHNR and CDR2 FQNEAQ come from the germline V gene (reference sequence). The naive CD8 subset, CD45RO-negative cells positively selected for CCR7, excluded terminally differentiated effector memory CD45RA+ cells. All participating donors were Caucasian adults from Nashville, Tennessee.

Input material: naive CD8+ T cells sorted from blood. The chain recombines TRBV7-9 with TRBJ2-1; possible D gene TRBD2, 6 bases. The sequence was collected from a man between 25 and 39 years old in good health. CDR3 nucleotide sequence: TGTGCCAGCAGCGGAAGCGGGTATACCTACAATGAGCAGTTCTTC. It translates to CASSGSGYTYNEQFF.